This entry is about one T cell receptor (beta chain). This sample was included in a study of PD-1 blockade in mismatch repair-deficient tumors. About the research overall: All were previously treated, progressing patients with approximately 11 mismatch repair-deficient cancer types.

TCRdb keeps only in-frame clones here, not all; method: immunoSEQ multiplex PCR. The sample yields around 50,000 clones, around 77% seen once. Germline CDR1 MNHEY, CDR2 SMNVEV (reference sequence). V gave up 5 bases and J gave up 6 bases, with 14 bases separating them. The CDR3 length is 13 residues. TCRs were sequenced from a few patients responding to pembrolizumab. The J gene is TRBJ2-7, the V gene TRBV27; no definite D call. Source: PBMCs, taken before pembrolizumab treatment. This TCR derives from an adult with mismatch repair-deficient cancer. The CDR3 DNA reads as TGTGCCAGCAGTCTCAGTATTTCTGGCGAGCAGTACTTC. Residues: CASSLSISGEQYF.